This T cell receptor beta chain was identified in a study of regulatory T cells in long-lasting Graves disease. Points from the study as a whole: TCR diversity in persistent Graves' patients was below that of newly diagnosed ones.

Time point of the sample: persistent/refractory GD, antithyroid drugs over 5 years with positive TRAb. From RNA extracted from PBMCs, the TCR library was made. Construction of TCR beta libraries relied on iRepertoire HTBI primers and on Arm-PCR targeting CDR3 regions. Using its own MiXCR run on the multiplex PCR reads, TCRdb lists one record per CDR3 protein. The data contain a few hundred thousand distinct CDR3 sequences, about a quarter of them singletons. The table lists this clonotype with a few counts. What it binds is unknown. The source is a female donor with Graves disease. The input for sequencing was peripheral blood mononuclear cells (PBMCs), taken when the disease was refractory, from a patient treated with antithyroid drugs.

Here the CDR3 reads CAIGQGENSNQPQHF. CDR3 nucleotides: TGTGCCATCGGACAGGGGGAAAACAGCAATCAGCCCCAGCATTTT. The V call is TRBV10-3, the J call TRBJ1-5; TRBD1 aligns across 10 bases. Unmatched junction bases numbered 5, after V lost 8 bases and J lost 1 base. Germline lookup yields CDR1 ENHRY and CDR2 SYGVKD. The CDR3 has 15 amino acids.